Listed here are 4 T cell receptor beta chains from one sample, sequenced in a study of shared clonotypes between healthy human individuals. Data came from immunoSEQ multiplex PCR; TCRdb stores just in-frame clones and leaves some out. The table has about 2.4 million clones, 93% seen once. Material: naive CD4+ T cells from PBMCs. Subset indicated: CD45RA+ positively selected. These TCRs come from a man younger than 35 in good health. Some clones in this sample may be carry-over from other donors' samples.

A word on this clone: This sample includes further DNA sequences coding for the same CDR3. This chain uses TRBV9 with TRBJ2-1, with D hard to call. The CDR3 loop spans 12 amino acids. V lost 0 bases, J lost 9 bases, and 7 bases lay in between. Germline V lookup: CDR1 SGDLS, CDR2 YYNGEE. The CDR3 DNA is TGTGCCAGCAGCGTAGTAGAAGGTGAGCAGTTCTTC. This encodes CASSVVEGEQFF.

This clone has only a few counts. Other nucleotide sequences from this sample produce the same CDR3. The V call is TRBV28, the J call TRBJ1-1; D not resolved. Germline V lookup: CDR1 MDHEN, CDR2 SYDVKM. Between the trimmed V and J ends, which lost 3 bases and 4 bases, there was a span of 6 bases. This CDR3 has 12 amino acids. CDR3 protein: CASSLRFTEAFF. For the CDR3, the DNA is TGTGCCAGCAGTTTGAGGTTCACTGAAGCTTTCTTT.

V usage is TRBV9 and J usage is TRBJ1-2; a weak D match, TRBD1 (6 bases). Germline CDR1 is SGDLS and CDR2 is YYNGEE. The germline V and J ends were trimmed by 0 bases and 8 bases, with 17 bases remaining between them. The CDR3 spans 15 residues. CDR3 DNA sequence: TGTGCCAGCAGCGTAGGTAGCAGGGGAAATTGGGGCTACACCTTC. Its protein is CASSVGSRGNWGYTF.

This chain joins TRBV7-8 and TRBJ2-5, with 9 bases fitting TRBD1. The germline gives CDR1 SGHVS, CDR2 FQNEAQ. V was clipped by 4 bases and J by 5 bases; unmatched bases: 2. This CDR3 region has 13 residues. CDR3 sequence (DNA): TGTGCCAGCAGCTCGGACAGGGGTGAGACCCAGTACTTC. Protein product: CASSSDRGETQYF.